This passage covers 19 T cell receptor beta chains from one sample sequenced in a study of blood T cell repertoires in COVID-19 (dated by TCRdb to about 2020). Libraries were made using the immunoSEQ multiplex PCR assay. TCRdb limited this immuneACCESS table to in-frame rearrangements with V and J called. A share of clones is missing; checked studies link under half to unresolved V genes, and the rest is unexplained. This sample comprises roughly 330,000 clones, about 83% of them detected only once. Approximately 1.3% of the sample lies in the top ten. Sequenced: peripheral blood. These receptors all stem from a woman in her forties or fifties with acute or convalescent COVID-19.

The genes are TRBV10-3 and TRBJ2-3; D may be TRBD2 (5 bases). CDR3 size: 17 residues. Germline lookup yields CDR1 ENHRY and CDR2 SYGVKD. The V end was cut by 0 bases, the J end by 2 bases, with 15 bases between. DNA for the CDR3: TGTGCCATCAGTGAGTCTACCGCGGGCCCGCTCACAGATACGCAGTATTTT. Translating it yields CAISESTAGPLTDTQYF.

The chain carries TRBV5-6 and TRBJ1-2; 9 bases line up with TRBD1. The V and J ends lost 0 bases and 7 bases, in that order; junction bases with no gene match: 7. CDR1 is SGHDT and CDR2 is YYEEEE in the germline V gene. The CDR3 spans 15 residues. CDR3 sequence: CASSLGDRVVGGYTF. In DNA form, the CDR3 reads TGTGCCAGCAGCTTGGGGGACAGGGTCGTCGGTGGCTACACCTTC.

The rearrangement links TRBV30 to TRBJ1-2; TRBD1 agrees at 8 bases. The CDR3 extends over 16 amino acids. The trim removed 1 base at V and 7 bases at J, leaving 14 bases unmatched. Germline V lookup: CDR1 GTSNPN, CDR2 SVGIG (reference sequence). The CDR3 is CAWSGFPPGQAGGYTF. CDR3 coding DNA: TGTGCCTGGAGTGGTTTCCCCCCGGGACAGGCTGGTGGCTACACCTTC.

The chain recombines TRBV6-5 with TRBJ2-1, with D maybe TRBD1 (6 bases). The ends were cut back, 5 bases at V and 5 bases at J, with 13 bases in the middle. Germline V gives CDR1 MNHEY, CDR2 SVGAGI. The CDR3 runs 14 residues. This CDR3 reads CASSLQGRDNEQFF. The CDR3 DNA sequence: TGTGCCAGCAGTCTACAGGGTCGGGACAATGAGCAGTTCTTC.

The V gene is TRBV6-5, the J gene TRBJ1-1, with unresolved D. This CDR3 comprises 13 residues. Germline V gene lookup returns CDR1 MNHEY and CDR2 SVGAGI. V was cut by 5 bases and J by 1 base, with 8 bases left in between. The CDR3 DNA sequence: TGTGCCAGCAGTACGAACGGGAACACTGAAGCTTTCTTT. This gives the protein CASSTNGNTEAFF.

CDR3 protein: CASSVSLFAGNTIYF. The DNA of the CDR3 is TGTGCCAGCAGCGTAAGCCTCTTTGCGGGAAACACCATATATTTT. This chain uses TRBV9 with TRBJ1-3; D is unresolved. CDR1 is SGDLS and CDR2 is YYNGEE in the germline V gene. Trimming took off 1 base at V and 4 bases at J, with 12 bases between the two ends. This CDR3 comprises 15 residues.

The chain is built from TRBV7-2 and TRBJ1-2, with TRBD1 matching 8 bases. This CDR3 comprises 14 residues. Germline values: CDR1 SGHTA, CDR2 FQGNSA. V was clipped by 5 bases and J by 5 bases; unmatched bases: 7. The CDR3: CASSPQQGDYGYTF. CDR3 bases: TGTGCCAGCAGCCCGCAACAGGGGGATTATGGCTACACCTTC.

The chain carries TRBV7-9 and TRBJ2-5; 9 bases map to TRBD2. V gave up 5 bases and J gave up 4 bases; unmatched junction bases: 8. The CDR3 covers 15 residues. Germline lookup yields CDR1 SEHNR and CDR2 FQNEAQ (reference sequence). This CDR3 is CASSPTSGRGETQYF. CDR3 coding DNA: TGTGCCAGCAGCCCGACTAGCGGAAGGGGAGAGACCCAGTACTTC.

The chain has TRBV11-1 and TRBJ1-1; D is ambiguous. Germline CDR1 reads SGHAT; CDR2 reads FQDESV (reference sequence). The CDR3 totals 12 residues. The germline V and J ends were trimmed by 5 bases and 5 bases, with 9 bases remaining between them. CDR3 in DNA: TGTGCCAGCAGCCCCATCGGGACTGAAGCTTTCTTT. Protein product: CASSPIGTEAFF. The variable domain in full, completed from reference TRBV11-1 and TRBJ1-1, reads EAEVAQSPRYKITEKSQAVAFWCDPISGHATLYWYRQILGQGPELLVQFQDESVVDDSQLPKDRFSAERLKGVDSTLKIQPAELGDSAMYLCASSPIGTEAFFGQGTRLTVV.

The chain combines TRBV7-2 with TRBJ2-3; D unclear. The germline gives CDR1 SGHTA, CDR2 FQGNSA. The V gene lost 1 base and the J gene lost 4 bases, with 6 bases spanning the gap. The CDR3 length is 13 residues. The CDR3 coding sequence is TGTGCCAGCAGCTTAGGTGGGCCAGATACGCAGTATTTT. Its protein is CASSLGGPDTQYF.

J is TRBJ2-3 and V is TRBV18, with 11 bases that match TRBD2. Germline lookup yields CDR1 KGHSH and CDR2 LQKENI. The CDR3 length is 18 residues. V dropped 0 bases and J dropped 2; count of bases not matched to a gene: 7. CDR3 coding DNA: TGTGCCAGCTCACCACCGAACTTTAGCGGGAGGGACACAGATACGCAGTATTTT. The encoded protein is CASSPPNFSGRDTDTQYF.

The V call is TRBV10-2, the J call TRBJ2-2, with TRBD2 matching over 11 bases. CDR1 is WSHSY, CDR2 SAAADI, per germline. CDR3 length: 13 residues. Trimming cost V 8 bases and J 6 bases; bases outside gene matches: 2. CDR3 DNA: TGCGCCAGCTTAGCGGGGGGGTCCGGGGAGCTGTTTTTT. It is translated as CASLAGGSGELFF.

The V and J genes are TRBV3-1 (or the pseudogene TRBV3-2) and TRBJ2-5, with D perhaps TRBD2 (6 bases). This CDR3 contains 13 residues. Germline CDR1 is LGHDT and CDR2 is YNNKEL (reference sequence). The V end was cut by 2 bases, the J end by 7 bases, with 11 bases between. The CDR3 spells CASSQPGVVTQYF. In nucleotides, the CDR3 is TGTGCCAGCAGCCAACCGGGAGTCGTGACCCAGTACTTC.

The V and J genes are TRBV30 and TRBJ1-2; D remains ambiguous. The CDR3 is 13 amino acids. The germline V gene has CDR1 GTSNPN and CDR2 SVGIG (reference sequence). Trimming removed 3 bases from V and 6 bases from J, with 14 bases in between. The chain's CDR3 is CAWRPSEFHGYTF. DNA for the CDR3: TGTGCCTGGAGGCCCTCAGAATTCCATGGCTACACCTTC.

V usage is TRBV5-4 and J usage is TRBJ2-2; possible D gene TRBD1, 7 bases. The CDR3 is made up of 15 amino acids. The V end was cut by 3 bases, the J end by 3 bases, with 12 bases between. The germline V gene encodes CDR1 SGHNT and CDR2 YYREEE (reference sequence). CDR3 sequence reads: CASSWRDRYTGELFF. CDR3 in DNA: TGTGCCAGCAGCTGGAGGGACAGATACACCGGGGAGCTGTTTTTT.

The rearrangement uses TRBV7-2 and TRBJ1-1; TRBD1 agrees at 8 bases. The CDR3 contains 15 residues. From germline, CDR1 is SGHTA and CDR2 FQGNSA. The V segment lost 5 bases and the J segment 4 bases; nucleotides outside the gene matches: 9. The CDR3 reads CASSSSRTGPTEAFF. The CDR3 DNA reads TGTGCCAGCAGCAGTTCCCGGACAGGGCCCACTGAAGCTTTCTTT.

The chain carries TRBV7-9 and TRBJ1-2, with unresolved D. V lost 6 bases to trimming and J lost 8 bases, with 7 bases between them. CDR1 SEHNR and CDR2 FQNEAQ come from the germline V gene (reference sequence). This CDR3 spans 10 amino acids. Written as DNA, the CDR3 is TGTGCCAGCAGAGTAGAGGGCTACACCTTC. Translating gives CASRVEGYTF.

This chain's CDR3 is CASSPPGQSNQPQHF. The CDR3 region has the DNA TGTGCCAGTAGTCCCCCGGGACAGAGCAATCAGCCCCAGCATTTT. V gene TRBV19 combines with J gene TRBJ1-5; 7 bases align to TRBD1. Losses at the gene ends were 5 bases for V and 1 base for J; bases not matched to a gene: 5. This CDR3 region has 15 residues. Germline V gene lookup returns CDR1 LNHDA and CDR2 SQIVND (reference sequence).

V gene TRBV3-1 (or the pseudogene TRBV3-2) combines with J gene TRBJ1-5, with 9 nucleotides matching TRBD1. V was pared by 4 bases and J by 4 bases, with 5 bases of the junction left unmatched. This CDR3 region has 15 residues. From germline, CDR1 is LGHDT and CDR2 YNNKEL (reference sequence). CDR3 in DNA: TGTGCCAGCAGCCGGGGACAGGGCGGAAATCAGCCCCAGCATTTT. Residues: CASSRGQGGNQPQHF.